Listed below are T cell receptor beta chains from one sample, sequenced in a study of blood T cells in healthy people across ages. TCRdb used MiXCR to reprocess the 5' RACE reads, holding one entry per CDR3 protein. In the table there are fewer than 900,000 distinct CDR3 sequences, under 40% of which are singletons. The specimen was blood. The receptors come from a man younger than 35 in good health. Both conserved end residues are part of each CDR3. The D gene is left open where the match is weak. Size is stated for part of the rows, as once, few or many counts, or as a class when the clone is expanded.

cdr3_nt: TGTGCCAGCAGCTGGGGGACAGAGGACACTGAAGCTTTCTTT
cdr3_aa: CASSWGTEDTEAFF
clone_size: -
v_call: TRBV7-3
j_call: TRBJ1-1
d_call: TRBD1

cdr3_nt: TGCGCCAGCAGCCAAGGGGGTTCTGGGGGCTACACCTTC
cdr3_aa: CASSQGGSGGYTF
clone_size: many
v_call: TRBV4-3
j_call: TRBJ1-2
d_call: -

cdr3_nt: TGCAGCGTTGGACAGGGGCTGGACTATGGCTACACCTTC
cdr3_aa: CSVGQGLDYGYTF
clone_size: -
v_call: TRBV29-1
j_call: TRBJ1-2
d_call: TRBD1

cdr3_nt: TGTGCCAGCTCGAACGCAAAGGCAACAGGGGTTGGGAATGAGCAGTTCTTC
cdr3_aa: CASSNAKATGVGNEQFF
clone_size: -
v_call: TRBV27
j_call: TRBJ2-1
d_call: TRBD1

cdr3_nt: TGCAGCGCATCCAGGGGGAGGGGAGAGACCCAGTACTTC
cdr3_aa: CSASRGRGETQYF
clone_size: -
v_call: TRBV29-1
j_call: TRBJ2-5
d_call: -

cdr3_nt: TGTGCCAGCAGTTTGATTAGCGGGGGTTCTACTCCCGCCTACGAGCAGTACTTC
cdr3_aa: CASSLISGGSTPAYEQYF
clone_size: -
v_call: TRBV27
j_call: TRBJ2-7
d_call: TRBD2

cdr3_nt: TGTGCCAGCAGTGAGAGGGGACAGGGGGCCCAAGAGACCCAGTACTTC
cdr3_aa: CASSERGQGAQETQYF
clone_size: -
v_call: TRBV25-1
j_call: TRBJ2-5
d_call: TRBD1

cdr3_nt: TGTACCGGCTCTCGTAAACCGGGACAGCACTCCAATGAGCAGTTCTTC
cdr3_aa: CTGSRKPGQHSNEQFF
clone_size: few
v_call: TRBV7-9
j_call: TRBJ2-1
d_call: TRBD1

cdr3_nt: TGTGCCAGCAGCGTAGCTTCGGGGGGCGAGACCCAGTACTTC
cdr3_aa: CASSVASGGETQYF
clone_size: -
v_call: TRBV9
j_call: TRBJ2-5
d_call: -

cdr3_nt: TGTGCCAGCAGCCTCCCCACTAGCGGGGGGGTTTCTAGCACAGATACGCAGTATTTT
cdr3_aa: CASSLPTSGGVSSTDTQYF
clone_size: -
v_call: TRBV7-2
j_call: TRBJ2-3
d_call: TRBD2

cdr3_nt: TGTGCCAGCAGTGAAGGTATCGGCAGGGGGAGCACAGATACGCAGTATTTT
cdr3_aa: CASSEGIGRGSTDTQYF
clone_size: -
v_call: TRBV2
j_call: TRBJ2-3
d_call: TRBD1

cdr3_nt: TGTGCCAGCACTTCCGCCCAGAACACTGAAGCTTTCTTT
cdr3_aa: CASTSAQNTEAFF
clone_size: -
v_call: TRBV12-3/TRBV12-4
j_call: TRBJ1-1
d_call: -

cdr3_nt: TGCAGTGCTTGCGAGTCTTCTAACTATGGCTACACCTTC
cdr3_aa: CSACESSNYGYTF
clone_size: -
v_call: TRBV20-1
j_call: TRBJ1-2
d_call: -

cdr3_nt: TGCGCCAGCAGCCAGCGATGGGGATACAATGAGCAGTTCTTC
cdr3_aa: CASSQRWGYNEQFF
clone_size: few
v_call: TRBV4-3
j_call: TRBJ2-1
d_call: -

cdr3_nt: TGTGCCAGCAGCCCGTATTTCGATAGAACTGGAAACACCATATATTTT
cdr3_aa: CASSPYFDRTGNTIYF
clone_size: -
v_call: TRBV3-1
j_call: TRBJ1-3
d_call: -

cdr3_nt: TGTGCCAGCAGCACCGACCGAGGACCTAGCTCCTACAATGAGCAGTTCTTC
cdr3_aa: CASSTDRGPSSYNEQFF
clone_size: many
v_call: TRBV7-2
j_call: TRBJ2-1
d_call: -

cdr3_nt: TGTGCCAGCAGACGAGGGAGGATCTACAATGAGCAGTTCTTC
cdr3_aa: CASRRGRIYNEQFF
clone_size: -
v_call: TRBV28
j_call: TRBJ2-1
d_call: -

cdr3_nt: TGTGCCAGCAGCTTAAGGGCGGGTACAACTAATGAAAAACTGTTTTTT
cdr3_aa: CASSLRAGTTNEKLFF
clone_size: -
v_call: TRBV7-2
j_call: TRBJ1-4
d_call: -

cdr3_nt: TGCGCCAGCAGCTTAGCGACAGGGAGAGCTTCACCCCCCCACTTT
cdr3_aa: CASSLATGRASPPHF
clone_size: -
v_call: TRBV5-1
j_call: TRBJ1-6
d_call: TRBD1

cdr3_nt: TGCAGTGCTAGAGTCCATAGCAGCTCTGGAAACACCATATATTTT
cdr3_aa: CSARVHSSSGNTIYF
clone_size: -
v_call: TRBV20-1
j_call: TRBJ1-3
d_call: -

cdr3_nt: TGTGCCACCAAAACCAACCCCTGGGGAAACTACACCTTC
cdr3_aa: CATKTNPWGNYTF
clone_size: few
v_call: TRBV6-6
j_call: TRBJ1-2
d_call: -

cdr3_nt: TGTGCCAGCAGTTTATCACCGGGACAGGGCTCCGAGCAGTACTTC
cdr3_aa: CASSLSPGQGSEQYF
clone_size: -
v_call: TRBV27
j_call: TRBJ2-7
d_call: TRBD1

cdr3_nt: TGTGCCAGCAGCGTGCAGGGGAGGGGAAAACTGTTTTTT
cdr3_aa: CASSVQGRGKLFF
clone_size: few
v_call: TRBV5-8
j_call: TRBJ1-4
d_call: -

cdr3_nt: TGCGCCAGCAGCTTTGGGACAAAAAGAGGGGGCACCGGGGAGCTGTTTTTT
cdr3_aa: CASSFGTKRGGTGELFF
clone_size: -
v_call: TRBV5-1
j_call: TRBJ2-2
d_call: -

cdr3_nt: TGTGCCAGCAGCCTCTTAGCGGGGGGCCTCAATGAGCAGTTCTTC
cdr3_aa: CASSLLAGGLNEQFF
clone_size: -
v_call: TRBV11-1
j_call: TRBJ2-1
d_call: TRBD2

cdr3_nt: TGTGCCAGCAGTTTAGGACAGGGCAAGCCCCAGCATTTT
cdr3_aa: CASSLGQGKPQHF
clone_size: -
v_call: TRBV28
j_call: TRBJ1-5
d_call: TRBD1

cdr3_nt: TGTGCCAGCAGTATAGTCGGGGGGAGAGCAGATACGCAGTATTTT
cdr3_aa: CASSIVGGRADTQYF
clone_size: few
v_call: TRBV12-3/TRBV12-4
j_call: TRBJ2-3
d_call: TRBD2

cdr3_nt: TGTGCCAGCAGTTTAGCGGTGGGCAATCAGCCCCAGCATTTT
cdr3_aa: CASSLAVGNQPQHF
clone_size: few
v_call: TRBV12-3/TRBV12-4
j_call: TRBJ1-5
d_call: -

cdr3_nt: TGCAGTGCCAATGGTGGCGAATTGAACACCGGGGAGCTGTTTTTT
cdr3_aa: CSANGGELNTGELFF
clone_size: few
v_call: TRBV20-1
j_call: TRBJ2-2
d_call: -

cdr3_nt: TGCAGTGCTAGAGTACTAGCGGGGGCCCACTCTACGCGGGAGACCCAGTACTTC
cdr3_aa: CSARVLAGAHSTRETQYF
clone_size: few
v_call: TRBV20-1
j_call: TRBJ2-5
d_call: TRBD2

cdr3_nt: TGTGCCAGCATCCTGTTGGGTTCTCCGTATGGCTACACCTTC
cdr3_aa: CASILLGSPYGYTF
clone_size: few
v_call: TRBV7-9
j_call: TRBJ1-2
d_call: -

cdr3_nt: TGTGCCCGAGTCGGGGGGTGCCCCTCCTACGAGCAGTACTTC
cdr3_aa: CARVGGCPSYEQYF
clone_size: -
v_call: TRBV9
j_call: TRBJ2-7
d_call: TRBD2

cdr3_nt: TGTGCCAGCAGATCCGACAGCACCGAAGAGACCCAGTACTTC
cdr3_aa: CASRSDSTEETQYF
clone_size: few
v_call: TRBV12-3/TRBV12-4
j_call: TRBJ2-5
d_call: -

cdr3_nt: TGTGCCAGCAGCCGAAGCTCCGGGGGGGTGACGGCCAACTATGGCTACACCTTC
cdr3_aa: CASSRSSGGVTANYGYTF
clone_size: -
v_call: TRBV7-2
j_call: TRBJ1-2
d_call: -

cdr3_nt: TGCGCCAGCAGCTTGGGGCGGGCAGGGAACGAGCAGTACTTC
cdr3_aa: CASSLGRAGNEQYF
clone_size: few
v_call: TRBV5-1
j_call: TRBJ2-7
d_call: -

cdr3_nt: TGTGCCAGCAGTTTGGGTCCAGGGCCTGGCTACACCTTC
cdr3_aa: CASSLGPGPGYTF
clone_size: few
v_call: TRBV12-3/TRBV12-4
j_call: TRBJ1-2
d_call: -

cdr3_nt: TGTGCCTGGAATTCGGGTGGGCTAAACACTGAAGCTTTCTTT
cdr3_aa: CAWNSGGLNTEAFF
clone_size: -
v_call: TRBV30
j_call: TRBJ1-1
d_call: -

cdr3_nt: TGTGCCAGCTCTCTCGCCGGGGGACGGGAAAAACTGTTTTTT
cdr3_aa: CASSLAGGREKLFF
clone_size: few
v_call: TRBV18
j_call: TRBJ1-4
d_call: -

cdr3_nt: TGTGCCCGCAGCTCACGTGACAAAGTCGGGAAATCGATCACCTACGAGCAGTACTTC
cdr3_aa: CARSSRDKVGKSITYEQYF
clone_size: few
v_call: TRBV7-2
j_call: TRBJ2-7
d_call: -

cdr3_nt: TGCAGCGTTGAAGGACCCTACGAGCAGTACTTC
cdr3_aa: CSVEGPYEQYF
clone_size: -
v_call: TRBV29-1
j_call: TRBJ2-7
d_call: -

cdr3_nt: TGTGCCAGCACCCCGGGTTCTCGCAGGGCCAGCACAGATACGCAGTATTTT
cdr3_aa: CASTPGSRRASTDTQYF
clone_size: many
v_call: TRBV12-3/TRBV12-4
j_call: TRBJ2-3
d_call: -

cdr3_nt: TGCAGTGCCAGCCCGGGGAGCAATGAGCAGTTCTTC
cdr3_aa: CSASPGSNEQFF
clone_size: few
v_call: TRBV20-1
j_call: TRBJ2-1
d_call: -

cdr3_nt: TGCGCCAGCAGCCAAGAGCCCCCAGGGGGCACCTATAATTCACCCCTCCACTTT
cdr3_aa: CASSQEPPGGTYNSPLHF
clone_size: few
v_call: TRBV4-3
j_call: TRBJ1-6
d_call: TRBD1

cdr3_nt: TGTGCCAGCAGGCCTACAGGGACAGCTCAGCCCCAGCATTTT
cdr3_aa: CASRPTGTAQPQHF
clone_size: few
v_call: TRBV12-3/TRBV12-4
j_call: TRBJ1-5
d_call: TRBD1

cdr3_nt: TGTGCCAGCAGCCCTCGGGGGGTAGTAGACTATGGCTACACCTTC
cdr3_aa: CASSPRGVVDYGYTF
clone_size: few
v_call: TRBV7-9
j_call: TRBJ1-2
d_call: -

cdr3_nt: TGTGCCAGCAGCCGGCAGGGTAGGACCTACAATGAGCAGTTCTTC
cdr3_aa: CASSRQGRTYNEQFF
clone_size: -
v_call: TRBV3-1
j_call: TRBJ2-1
d_call: -

cdr3_nt: TGTGCCAGCGTCCGGTCCGGACAGAGCTATGGCTACACCTTC
cdr3_aa: CASVRSGQSYGYTF
clone_size: -
v_call: TRBV7-9
j_call: TRBJ1-2
d_call: -

cdr3_nt: TGCAGTGCTAGAGATCCCCCTTCCTCTAACTATGGCTACACCTTC
cdr3_aa: CSARDPPSSNYGYTF
clone_size: few
v_call: TRBV20-1
j_call: TRBJ1-2
d_call: -

cdr3_nt: TGCGCCAGCAGCCCCGAGATTCAGGCGGATGGCTACACCTTC
cdr3_aa: CASSPEIQADGYTF
clone_size: -
v_call: TRBV5-1
j_call: TRBJ1-2
d_call: -

cdr3_nt: TGTGCCAGCAGCTGGTCCAGCAGCAATGAGCAGTTCTTC
cdr3_aa: CASSWSSSNEQFF
clone_size: few
v_call: TRBV11-1
j_call: TRBJ2-1
d_call: -

cdr3_nt: TGTGCCAGCAGCGGATACCGGGACAAGGTGTACAATGAGCAGTTCTTC
cdr3_aa: CASSGYRDKVYNEQFF
clone_size: few
v_call: TRBV7-2
j_call: TRBJ2-1
d_call: -

cdr3_nt: TGCAGTGCTAGGTTAGCAACTAATGAAAAACTGTTTTTT
cdr3_aa: CSARLATNEKLFF
clone_size: -
v_call: TRBV20-1
j_call: TRBJ1-4
d_call: -

cdr3_nt: TGTGCCAGCAGTTACGGTTGGGGGGGCCTCCCGGGGTACAATGAGCAGTTCTTC
cdr3_aa: CASSYGWGGLPGYNEQFF
clone_size: -
v_call: TRBV6-2/TRBV6-3
j_call: TRBJ2-1
d_call: -

cdr3_nt: TGTGCCAGCAGTTCTTTGGTGGGGGAAATCTCCTACGAGCAGTACTTC
cdr3_aa: CASSSLVGEISYEQYF
clone_size: -
v_call: TRBV6-2/TRBV6-3
j_call: TRBJ2-7
d_call: -

cdr3_nt: TGTGCCAGCAGCGTGGGACTAGGAGGGGAGCTGTTTTTT
cdr3_aa: CASSVGLGGELFF
clone_size: -
v_call: TRBV9
j_call: TRBJ2-2
d_call: TRBD2

cdr3_nt: TGCGCCAGCAGCCAAGATCTCCAGGGAGGATTATTGGACAATGAGCAGTTCTTC
cdr3_aa: CASSQDLQGGLLDNEQFF
clone_size: many
v_call: TRBV4-3
j_call: TRBJ2-1
d_call: -

cdr3_nt: TGCGCCAGCAGCCTGACTAGCGGAATCAAAGAGACCCAGTACTTC
cdr3_aa: CASSLTSGIKETQYF
clone_size: -
v_call: TRBV4-1
j_call: TRBJ2-5
d_call: TRBD2

cdr3_nt: TGCAGTGCTAAGACGGTGGATGGCTACACCTTC
cdr3_aa: CSAKTVDGYTF
clone_size: -
v_call: TRBV20-1
j_call: TRBJ1-2
d_call: -

cdr3_nt: TGTGCCAGCACATTTCGGGTCGAGGACTACTATGGCTACACCTTC
cdr3_aa: CASTFRVEDYYGYTF
clone_size: -
v_call: TRBV2
j_call: TRBJ1-2
d_call: -

cdr3_nt: TGCAGCGTTGATCGCGGGGGGAGCGCAGATACGCAGTATTTT
cdr3_aa: CSVDRGGSADTQYF
clone_size: -
v_call: TRBV29-1
j_call: TRBJ2-3
d_call: TRBD2